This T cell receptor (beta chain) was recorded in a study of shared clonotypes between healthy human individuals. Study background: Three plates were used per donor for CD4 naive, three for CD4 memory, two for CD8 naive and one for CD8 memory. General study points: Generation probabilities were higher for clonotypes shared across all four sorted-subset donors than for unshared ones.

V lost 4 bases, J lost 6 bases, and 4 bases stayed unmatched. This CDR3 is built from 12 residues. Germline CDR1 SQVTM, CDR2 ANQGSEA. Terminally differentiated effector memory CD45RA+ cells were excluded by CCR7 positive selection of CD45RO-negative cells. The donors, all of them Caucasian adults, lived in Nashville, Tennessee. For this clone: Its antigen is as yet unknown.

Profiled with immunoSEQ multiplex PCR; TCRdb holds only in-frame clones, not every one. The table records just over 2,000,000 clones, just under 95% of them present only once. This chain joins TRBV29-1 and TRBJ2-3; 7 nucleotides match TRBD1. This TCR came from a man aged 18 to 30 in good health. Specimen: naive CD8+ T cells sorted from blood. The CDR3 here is CSVVGTVDTQYF. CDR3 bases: TGCAGCGTTGTTGGGACAGTTGATACGCAGTATTTT.